A selection of T cell receptor beta chains follows, all from one sample in a study of T-cell reconstitution after alpha-beta-depleted transplantation in children. MiXCR, run by TCRdb on the PCR reads, gives a single entry per CDR3 protein. The sample shows just over 350,000 distinct CDR3 sequences, 13% of them seen only once. Sequencing was performed on PBMCs, taken from the stem cell graft. These receptors were obtained from a human donor who donated a stem cell graft to a child with Fanconi anemia. Both conserved end residues are part of each CDR3. The D gene is left open where the match is weak. Clone size is not always given. Where it is, it says once, few, many or a class for expanded clones.

cdr3_aa | cdr3_nt | cdr3_length | j_call | v_call | clone_size | d_call
CSARDAPDGKAFF | TGCAGTGCTAGAGATGCTCCCGACGGAAAAGCTTTCTTT | 13 | TRBJ1-1 | TRBV20-1 | - | -
CASRPTSGGREQYF | TGTGCCAGCAGACCCACTAGCGGGGGCCGAGAGCAGTACTTC | 14 | TRBJ2-7 | TRBV12-3/TRBV12-4 | few | TRBD2
CASSPPNTREAFF | TGTGCCAGCTCACCACCAAACACACGTGAAGCTTTCTTT | 13 | TRBJ1-1 | TRBV18 | - | -
CASSLTSVTGGSNTGELFF | TGTGCCAGCAGCTTAACCTCCGTGACAGGGGGCTCGAACACCGGGGAGCTGTTTTTT | 19 | TRBJ2-2 | TRBV11-2 | - | TRBD1
CASSARGAGGIGTEAFF | TGTGCCAGCAGTGCCAGGGGGGCCGGGGGTATCGGCACTGAAGCTTTCTTT | 17 | TRBJ1-1 | TRBV12-3/TRBV12-4 | many | TRBD1
CASSLQTDTGELFF | TGCGCCAGCAGCTTGCAGACAGACACCGGGGAGCTGTTTTTT | 14 | TRBJ2-2 | TRBV5-1 | many | -
CASSSFDRKRVAFF | TGTGCCAGCAGTTCTTTCGACAGAAAAAGGGTAGCTTTCTTT | 14 | TRBJ1-1 | TRBV6-2/TRBV6-3 | - | -
CASSLWDRGTEAFF | TGTGCCAGCAGCTTGTGGGACAGGGGCACTGAAGCTTTCTTT | 14 | TRBJ1-1 | TRBV5-5 | many | TRBD1
CASSLDQVNYGYTF | TGCGCCAGCAGCTTAGATCAGGTTAACTATGGCTACACCTTC | 14 | TRBJ1-2 | TRBV5-1 | few | -
CASSTGPPGAEAFF | TGCGCCAGCAGCACAGGGCCTCCCGGAGCTGAAGCTTTCTTT | 14 | TRBJ1-1 | TRBV5-1 | once | -
CASSLSHERGDEQFF | TGCGCCAGCAGCCTATCTCACGAGCGGGGGGATGAGCAGTTCTTC | 15 | TRBJ2-1 | TRBV4-3 | - | TRBD2
CASSVHKQGNSGANVLTF | TGTGCCAGCAGCGTCCACAAACAGGGGAACTCTGGGGCCAACGTCCTGACTTTC | 18 | TRBJ2-6 | TRBV9 | once | TRBD1